The 31 T cell receptor beta chains below come from one sample, sequenced in a study of Ad26.COV2.S vaccination and SARS-CoV-2 variants. Clones were read by immunoSEQ multiplex PCR, and TCRdb kept only the in-frame ones, dropping some. The profile shows 300,000 to 400,000 clones, 86% of them singletons. The treatment was: 15 to 20 received Ad26.COV2.S at low or high dose, single or two shots; several received placebo; per-sample allocation not given. The study sampled participants on day 63 after the first vaccine or placebo injection. Material: peripheral blood, obtained in a trial of Ad26.COV2.S vaccine versus placebo. The source is a person aged 18-60 years who received the Ad26.COV2.S COVID-19 vaccine or a placebo.

The rearrangement joins TRBV9 to TRBJ2-3, with no clear D. The V end was cut by 3 bases, the J end by 6 bases, with 8 bases between. This CDR3 has 12 residues. Germline CDR1 SGDLS, CDR2 YYNGEE. This chain's CDR3 is CASSALGDTQYF. The CDR3 DNA reads TGTGCCAGCAGCGCCTTGGGGGATACGCAGTATTTT. Supplemented by reference TRBV9 and TRBJ2-3, the full variable domain reads DSGVTQTPKHLITATGQRVTLRCSPRSGDLSVYWYQQSLDQGLQFLIQYYNGEERAKGNILERFSAQQFPDLHSELNLSSLELGDSALYFCASSALGDTQYFGPGTRLTVL.

This clone appeared a single time. V and J are TRBV6-5 and TRBJ1-4; no clear D. CDR1 is MNHEY, CDR2 SVGAGI, per germline. V lost 4 bases to trimming and J lost 4 bases, with 13 bases between them. The CDR3 contains 15 residues. This CDR3 is CASSSEGVGNEKLFF. CDR3 in DNA: TGTGCCAGCAGTTCAGAGGGAGTGGGTAATGAAAAACTGTTTTTT.

This sequence joins TRBV20-1 and TRBJ2-7; D unclear. In germline, CDR1 is DFQATT, CDR2 SNEGSKA (reference sequence). This CDR3 has 11 residues. Deletions cut 6 bases from V and 3 bases from J, with 9 bases between. Here the CDR3 reads CSAQKNYEQYF. CDR3 sequence (DNA): TGCAGTGCCCAGAAGAACTACGAGCAGTACTTC.

The J gene is TRBJ2-7, the V gene TRBV6-5; D remains ambiguous. This CDR3 is built from 11 residues. Germline-derived CDR1 and CDR2 are MNHEY and SVGAGI. V was cut by 5 bases and J by 3 bases, with 5 bases left in between. For the CDR3, the DNA is TGTGCCAGCAGTCCTCACTACGAGCAGTACTTC. Translated: CASSPHYEQYF.

This clone was detected only once. The chain recombines TRBV9 with TRBJ1-6; unclear D gene. This CDR3 spans 12 amino acids. V dropped 3 bases and J dropped 13 bases, with 11 bases sitting between them. Germline values: CDR1 SGDLS, CDR2 YYNGEE. The CDR3 bases are TGTGCCAGCAGCGCCGGTGCACCCCCCCTCCACTTT. Its translation: CASSAGAPPLHF.

The chain couples TRBV6-6 to TRBJ1-1; TRBD1 matches 11 bases. The junction had 8 bases not matched to a gene; V was cut back by 7 bases and J by 1 base. Germline lookup yields CDR1 MNHNY and CDR2 SVGAGI (reference sequence). This CDR3 has 16 residues. The chain's CDR3 is CASTVDRGQKNTEAFF. For the CDR3, the DNA is TGTGCCAGCACCGTGGACAGGGGGCAGAAGAACACTGAAGCTTTCTTT.

This clone has just a few counts. The rearrangement links TRBV3-1 (or the pseudogene TRBV3-2) to TRBJ1-2, with 7 bases that match TRBD1. The germline V gene has CDR1 LGHDT and CDR2 YNNKEL (reference sequence). V lost 1 base to trimming and J lost 8 bases; unmatched junction nucleotides: 10. CDR3 size: 15 residues. The chain's CDR3 is CASSQGVRQGGGYTF. CDR3 bases: TGTGCCAGCAGCCAAGGCGTCAGACAGGGCGGAGGCTACACCTTC.

The chain recombines TRBV24-1 with TRBJ1-4; D remains unclear. V lost 0 bases and J lost 1, with 17 bases in between. The CDR3 totals 19 residues. CDR1 and CDR2 from the germline V gene are KGHDR and SFDVKD. CDR3 in DNA: TGTGCCACCAGTGATTTGATCCACACGAGGCTGGGAACTAATGAAAAACTGTTTTTT. This translates into CATSDLIHTRLGTNEKLFF.

J is TRBJ2-4 and V is TRBV5-1, with 11 bases fitting TRBD1. Trimming removed 4 bases from V and 8 bases from J; junction bases left unmatched: 5. CDR1 SGHRS and CDR2 YFSETQ come from the germline V gene. The CDR3 runs 14 residues. CDR3 residues: CASSLPGQGDIQYF. Here the CDR3 DNA reads TGCGCCAGCAGCCTACCGGGACAGGGGGACATTCAGTACTTC. Looking up the rest from reference TRBV5-1 and TRBJ2-4 gives the full variable domain: KAGVTQTPRYLIKTRGQQVTLSCSPISGHRSVSWYQQTPGQGLQFLFEYFSETQRNKGNFPGRFSGRQFSNSRSEMNVSTLELGDSALYLCASSLPGQGDIQYFGAGTRLSVL.

The J gene is TRBJ1-3, the V gene TRBV6-2 or TRBV6-3, with D hard to call. The germline CDR1 and CDR2 sequences are MNHEY and SVGEGT. Trimming removed 3 bases from V and 9 bases from J, with 9 bases in between. The CDR3 has 12 amino acids. The CDR3 DNA sequence: TGTGCCAGCAGTTATCCGCCATTCACCATATATTTT. Translation: CASSYPPFTIYF.

The chain is built from TRBV6-5 and TRBJ1-2, with D possibly matching TRBD1 (6 bases). Per germline, CDR1 MNHEY and CDR2 SVGAGI. The V gene lost 2 bases and the J gene lost 4 bases, with 14 bases spanning the gap. CDR3 size: 15 residues. The CDR3, as DNA: TGTGCCAGCAGTTACGGAGCCAGGGGCCGCTATGGCTACACCTTC. It specifies CASSYGARGRYGYTF.

This sequence joins TRBV6-1 and TRBJ1-6; D might be TRBD1 (5 bases). The CDR3 spans 15 residues. Germline CDR1 and CDR2: MNHNS and SASEGT. V lost 3 bases and J lost 7, with 13 bases in between. CDR3 sequence: CASSDLWGGNSPLHF. CDR3 coding DNA: TGTGCCAGCAGTGACCTGTGGGGCGGGAATTCACCCCTCCACTTT.

This chain joins TRBV5-1 and TRBJ2-2, with TRBD1 matching over 11 bases. CDR3 size: 15 residues. The germline V gene has CDR1 SGHRS and CDR2 YFSETQ. Unmatched junction bases numbered 4, after V lost 3 bases and J lost 6 bases. The DNA of the CDR3 is TGCGCCAGCAGCTGGGGACAGGGGGGCGCCGGGGAGCTGTTTTTT. Protein product: CASSWGQGGAGELFF.

This clone came up once. The CDR3 DNA sequence: TGTGCCAGCAGCCCAAGTGACAGGGGAGGTTTTGGAAACACCATATATTTT. It specifies CASSPSDRGGFGNTIYF. The gene calls are TRBV7-9 and TRBJ1-3, with 8 nucleotides matching TRBD1. V lost 5 bases and J lost 3; bases outside the gene matches: 12. This CDR3 is built from 17 residues. CDR1 and CDR2 (germline): SEHNR, FQNEAQ (reference sequence).

This chain connects TRBV5-1 to TRBJ1-6, with D possibly matching TRBD1 (6 bases). V was pared by 4 bases and J by 7 bases, with 15 bases between. Germline V gene sequence: CDR1 SGHRS, CDR2 YFSETQ. The CDR3 is made up of 15 amino acids. The CDR3 DNA is TGCGCCAGCAGCGTATGGACAGACCGAAATTCACCCCTCCACTTT. It encodes CASSVWTDRNSPLHF.

The chain is built from TRBV7-9 and TRBJ2-1; TRBD1 agrees at 9 bases. The germline gives CDR1 SEHNR, CDR2 FQNEAQ (reference sequence). V gave up 4 bases and J gave up 3 bases; unmatched junction bases: 1. The CDR3 sequence is 14 residues long. CDR3 protein: CASSSGQGYNEQFF. CDR3 nucleotides: TGTGCCAGCAGCTCGGGACAGGGCTACAATGAGCAGTTCTTC.

The chain combines TRBV7-2 with TRBJ2-3, with 13 bases aligning to TRBD2. After removal of 5 bases from V and 5 bases from J, the junction contained 7 bases not matched to a gene. The CDR3 extends over 16 amino acids. Germline CDR1 reads SGHTA; CDR2 reads FQGNSA. CDR3 residues: CASSPPGTSGVDTQYF. The CDR3 nucleotides are TGTGCCAGCAGCCCCCCCGGGACTAGCGGGGTAGATACGCAGTATTTT.

V usage is TRBV19 and J usage is TRBJ1-2; 7 bases align to TRBD1. Germline values: CDR1 LNHDA, CDR2 SQIVND (reference sequence). V was clipped by 7 bases and J by 7 bases; unmatched bases: 18. The CDR3 sequence is 16 residues long. CDR3 coding DNA: TGTGCCAGTATCAAGGGAGATCGGTTCTCAGGGGGTGGCTACACCTTC. It yields the protein CASIKGDRFSGGGYTF. The full variable domain, completed using reference TRBV19 and TRBJ1-2, is DGGITQSPKYLFRKEGQNVTLSCEQNLNHDAMYWYRQDPGQGLRLIYYSQIVNDFQKGDIAEGYSVSREKKESFPLTVTSAQKNPTAFYLCASIKGDRFSGGGYTFGSGTRLTVV.

The chain carries TRBV7-2 and TRBJ2-4; 7 bases line up with TRBD1. V shed 5 bases and J 7 bases; nucleotides not matched to a gene: 5. This CDR3 has 13 amino acids. The germline gives CDR1 SGHTA, CDR2 FQGNSA. The CDR3 DNA is TGTGCCAGCAGCAGTTTACAGGGGAACATTCAGTACTTC. Its translation: CASSSLQGNIQYF.

This rearrangement joins TRBV5-5 to TRBJ1-5; unclear D gene. V lost 0 bases to trimming and J lost 0 bases, with 4 bases between them. The CDR3 spans 14 residues. CDR1 and CDR2 from the germline V gene are SGHKS and YYEKEE (reference sequence). The CDR3 DNA is TGTGCCAGCAGCTTGGTAGATAGCAATCAGCCCCAGCATTTT. As protein: CASSLVDSNQPQHF.

V is TRBV12-3 or TRBV12-4 and J is TRBJ1-6; the D gene is possibly TRBD1 (5 bases). V was clipped by 5 bases and J by 10 bases, with 12 bases between them. The CDR3 runs 13 residues. This chain's CDR3 is CASSREWDSPLHF. CDR3 sequence (DNA): TGTGCCAGCAGTCGGGAATGGGACTCACCCCTCCACTTT.

The chain combines TRBV3-1 (or the pseudogene TRBV3-2) with TRBJ2-5; TRBD2 matches at 8 bases. Germline lookup yields CDR1 LGHDT and CDR2 YNNKEL (reference sequence). The ends lost 7 bases at V and 4 bases at J; junction bases unmatched: 11. The CDR3 length is 15 residues. CDR3 in amino acids: CASTTSGTRGETQYF. The CDR3, as DNA: TGTGCCAGCACCACATCCGGGACTAGGGGAGAGACCCAGTACTTC.

The chain combines TRBV24-1 with TRBJ1-6; D uncertain. From germline, CDR1 is KGHDR and CDR2 SFDVKD. The length of the CDR3 is 14 residues. V gave up 3 bases and J gave up 7 bases, with 9 bases separating them. Written as DNA, the CDR3 is TGTGCCACCAGTGATGGGAGAGGGAATTCACCCCTCCACTTT. This codes for CATSDGRGNSPLHF.

This clone was seen a single time. Other DNA sequences in the sample encode the same CDR3. V gene TRBV18 combines with J gene TRBJ1-2; D is unresolved. The CDR3 extends over 13 amino acids. Germline V gene lookup returns CDR1 KGHSH and CDR2 LQKENI. Between the trimmed V and J ends, which lost 3 bases and 2 bases, there was a span of 7 bases. CDR3 bases: TGTGCCAGCTCACCGGGCCAGAACTATGGCTACACCTTC. This translates into CASSPGQNYGYTF.

The chain uses TRBV5-1 and TRBJ1-3, with D perhaps TRBD1 (5 bases). The ends were cut back, 5 bases at V and 0 bases at J, with 12 bases in the middle. Looked up from germline, CDR1 is SGHRS and CDR2 is YFSETQ. The CDR3 has 15 amino acids. CDR3 sequence: CASSPGEPSGNTIYF. CDR3 coding DNA: TGCGCCAGCAGTCCGGGGGAGCCCTCTGGAAACACCATATATTTT.

The chain combines TRBV12-3 or TRBV12-4 with TRBJ1-2; unclear D gene. Trimming pared 3 bases from V and 7 bases from J, leaving 6 bases between. This CDR3 comprises 11 residues. The CDR3, as DNA: TGTGCCAGCAGTTTCTCTCGTGGCTACACCTTC. It yields the protein CASSFSRGYTF.

CDR3 protein: CASSSGQGGTTGELFF. The CDR3 DNA follows: TGTGCCAGCAGCTCCGGACAGGGAGGCACGACCGGGGAGCTGTTTTTT. The V call is TRBV7-3, the J call TRBJ2-2; 8 nucleotides line up with TRBD1. Germline lookup yields CDR1 SGHTA and CDR2 FQGTGA. Losses at the gene ends were 4 bases for V and 5 bases for J; bases not matched to a gene: 9. The CDR3 is 16 residues long.

This chain uses TRBV6-1 with TRBJ1-2; D uncertain. CDR1 and CDR2 from the germline V gene are MNHNS and SASEGT. Trimming pared 1 base from V and 2 bases from J, leaving 14 bases between. This CDR3 spans 16 amino acids. The CDR3 reads CASSEGFQTKNYGYTF. In nucleotides, the CDR3 is TGTGCCAGCAGTGAAGGATTCCAGACCAAGAACTATGGCTACACCTTC.

The gene calls are TRBV7-3 and TRBJ2-3, with D tentatively TRBD2 (5 bases). The germline V gene has CDR1 SGHTA and CDR2 FQGTGA. V lost 2 bases and J lost 0, with 12 bases in between. The length of the CDR3 is 16 residues. The CDR3 sequence: CASSLGGLASTDTQYF. CDR3 bases: TGTGCCAGCAGCTTAGGCGGACTCGCTAGCACAGATACGCAGTATTTT.

Concerning this clone itself: Other DNA sequences in this sample translate to the same CDR3. Written as DNA, the CDR3 is TGTGCCAGCAGCCTAAGGGGGGCGGGAGAGACCCAGTACTTC. As protein: CASSLRGAGETQYF. J is TRBJ2-5 and V is TRBV7-2; D possibly uses TRBD1 or TRBD2 (6 bases each). The V gene's germline CDR1 is SGHTA and CDR2 FQGNSA. The CDR3 is made up of 14 amino acids. V lost 5 bases to trimming and J lost 4 bases, with 14 bases between them.

V gene TRBV7-9 combines with J gene TRBJ1-1; D possibly corresponds to TRBD1 (6 bases). V was pared by 5 bases and J by 0 bases, with 19 bases between. Germline assignment: CDR1 SEHNR and CDR2 FQNEAQ (reference sequence). There are 17 residues in the CDR3. CDR3 nucleotides: TGTGCCAGCAGCCTAGGGGGAATTAGTAGTTTGAACACTGAAGCTTTCTTT. Translation gives CASSLGGISSLNTEAFF.